The 21 T cell receptor beta chains presented below share a single source sample, sequenced in a study of response to subunit inactivated influenza vaccine. TCRdb used MiXCR to reprocess the RT-PCR reads, holding one entry per CDR3 protein. The table includes about 180,000 distinct CDR3 sequences, about 9% detected once. The specimen was non-naive T cells sorted from PBMCs, collected on the day of vaccination. All receptors derive from a man in his forties or fifties who received an inactivated influenza vaccine.

This clonotype appeared a few times. The chain combines TRBV7-7 with TRBJ2-2, with D possibly TRBD2 on 6 matching bases. CDR1 SSHAT and CDR2 FNYEAQ come from the germline V gene (reference sequence). The V gene lost 2 bases and the J gene lost 4 bases, with 20 bases spanning the gap. The CDR3 totals 18 residues. CDR3 protein: CASSLKRPTRAFTGELFF. The CDR3 DNA sequence: TGTGCCAGCAGCTTAAAAAGGCCGACTAGAGCTTTCACCGGGGAGCTGTTTTTT.

This clonotype was observed at least ten times. The J gene is TRBJ2-5, the V gene TRBV4-3; either TRBD1 or TRBD2 may fit D (6 bases each). The CDR3 has 11 amino acids. V gave up 6 bases and J gave up 6 bases, with 8 bases separating them. CDR1 LGHNA and CDR2 YSLEER come from the germline V gene. The chain's CDR3 is CASSRGQTQYF. For the CDR3, the DNA is TGCGCCAGCAGTCGGGGGCAGACCCAGTACTTC.

This clonotype has just a few counts. The J gene is TRBJ2-7, the V gene TRBV20-1; 14 bases align to TRBD2. CDR3 size: 15 residues. Germline V gene lookup returns CDR1 DFQATT and CDR2 SNEGSKA (reference sequence). Trimming at V came to 5 bases and at J to 12 bases, leaving 15 bases not matched to a gene. The CDR3 sequence: CSALPTGTSGSWRYF. CDR3 coding DNA: TGCAGTGCTCTCCCAACCGGGACTAGCGGGAGTTGGCGGTACTTC.

Details on this clonotype: This may arise from a read error, as a much more abundant clone is one base away. This sequence joins TRBV20-1 and TRBJ2-7, with 11 nucleotides matching TRBD2. The CDR3 spans 17 residues. Germline V gives CDR1 DFQATT, CDR2 SNEGSKA (reference sequence). The CDR3 sequence is CCAAPLTSGRRVYEQYF. The CDR3 DNA sequence: TGCTGTGCTGCCCCCCTTACTAGCGGGAGACGGGTCTACGAGCAGTACTTC.

The CDR3 spells CSARATGNEKLFF. In DNA, the CDR3 is TGCAGTGCTAGAGCTACAGGCAATGAAAAACTGTTTTTT. The chain uses TRBV20-1 and TRBJ1-4; weak D call: TRBD1 (5 bases). Germline lookup yields CDR1 DFQATT and CDR2 SNEGSKA (reference sequence). This CDR3 region has 13 residues. The V end was cut by 1 base, the J end by 5 bases, with 8 bases between.

This clonotype was detected a few times. V usage is TRBV20-1 and J usage is TRBJ2-1; D is uncertain. The CDR3 contains 13 residues. V lost 3 bases and J lost 9, with 15 bases in between. The germline CDR1 and CDR2 sequences are DFQATT and SNEGSKA (reference sequence). The CDR3 sequence: CSASHIWSGEQFF. DNA for the CDR3: TGCAGTGCTAGCCACATTTGGTCGGGTGAGCAGTTCTTC.

This clonotype appeared a few times. The chain employs TRBV12-3 or TRBV12-4 and TRBJ1-4; D call uncertain. V lost 3 bases, J lost 8 bases, and 13 bases lay in between. The CDR3 consists of 14 residues. In DNA, the CDR3 is TGTGCCAGCAGTTTGAACGGGTTAGGAGAAAAACTGTTTTTT. Protein product: CASSLNGLGEKLFF.

This clonotype was counted only a few times. The chain uses TRBV4-1 and TRBJ2-1; TRBD1 might be the D (5 bases). Between the trimmed V and J ends, which lost 3 bases and 10 bases, there was a span of 19 bases. CDR1 and CDR2 from the germline V gene are MGHRA and YSYEKL. The CDR3 sequence is 15 residues long. The CDR3 sequence: CASSQEETFDSEQFF. CDR3 coding DNA: TGCGCCAGCAGCCAGGAAGAAACCTTCGACAGCGAGCAGTTCTTC.

This chain connects TRBV3-1 to TRBJ1-1; D might be TRBD1 (6 bases). The CDR3 has 14 residues. Germline V lookup: CDR1 LGHDT, CDR2 YNNKEL (reference sequence). Trimming cost V 6 bases and J 3 bases, with 14 bases left between them. The DNA of the CDR3 is TGTGCCAGCAGACCTACAGGGACGTACACTGAAGCTTTCTTT. Its translation: CASRPTGTYTEAFF. The full variable domain, with the rest looked up from reference TRBV3-1 and TRBJ1-1, is DTAVSQTPKYLVTQMGNDKSIKCEQNLGHDTMYWYKQDSKKFLKIMFSYNNKELIINETVPNRFSPKSPDKAHLNLHINSLELGDSAVYFCASRPTGTYTEAFFGQGTRLTVV.

This chain joins TRBV6-1 and TRBJ1-6; 8 bases map to TRBD1. The CDR3 runs to 14 residues. After removal of 7 bases from V and 7 bases from J, the junction contained 6 bases not matched to a gene. Germline-derived CDR1 and CDR2 are MNHNS and SASEGT. The CDR3 loop reads CASIEQGGNSPLHF. The DNA of the CDR3 is TGTGCCAGCATAGAACAGGGGGGCAATTCACCCCTCCACTTT.

This clonotype has more than one count but fewer than ten. The genes are TRBV20-1 and TRBJ2-7; 9 bases agree with TRBD1. This CDR3 is 14 amino acids long. The V segment lost 6 bases and the J segment 4 bases; nucleotides outside the gene matches: 10. In germline, CDR1 is DFQATT, CDR2 SNEGSKA (reference sequence). In nucleotides, the CDR3 is TGCAGTGCCCAGTTACAGGGGGCCTCTTACGAGCAGTACTTC. Amino acids: CSAQLQGASYEQYF.

This clonotype occurred many times. The rearrangement uses TRBV12-3 or TRBV12-4 and TRBJ2-7, with TRBD1 identical over 7 bases. The CDR3 consists of 14 residues. V shed 3 bases, J shed 3 bases, and the junction held 5 bases outside the gene matches. Here the CDR3 DNA reads TGTGCCAGCAGTTTGGGGACAGTGAACTACGAGCAGTACTTC. Protein sequence: CASSLGTVNYEQYF.

The table lists this clonotype with many counts. The chain is built from TRBV29-1 and TRBJ2-1, with TRBD1 matching 7 bases. The CDR3 totals 12 residues. V trimming: 4 bases; J trimming: 7 bases; junction bases outside the gene matches: 4. Germline V gene sequence: CDR1 SQVTM, CDR2 ANQGSEA. The CDR3 loop reads CSVVKGANEQFF. The CDR3 nucleotides are TGCAGCGTTGTCAAGGGGGCGAATGAGCAGTTCTTC.

This clonotype showed up just a few times. The V gene is TRBV4-1, the J gene TRBJ2-7; D call uncertain. Trimming removed 0 bases at V and 5 bases at J, with 17 bases between. The CDR3 spans 16 residues. CDR1 and CDR2 (germline): MGHRA, YSYEKL. CDR3 protein: CASSQDPRPQANEQYF. The CDR3 coding sequence is TGCGCCAGCAGCCAAGATCCCCGCCCTCAGGCCAACGAGCAGTACTTC.

Note on this clonotype: At one of its ends the junction is not consistent with the germline gene, which may arise from a read error. The chain recombines TRBV20-1 with TRBJ2-1; maybe TRBD2 (6 bases). Germline CDR1 reads DFQATT; CDR2 reads SNEGSKA (reference sequence). This CDR3 region has 15 residues. The CDR3 DNA follows: TGCAGTGCTAGTTTCGGGGGTTACTCCTACAATGAGCAGCTCTTC. Translating gives CSASFGGYSYNEQLF.

The V call is TRBV29-1, the J call TRBJ1-2, with a tentative D call TRBD1 (5 bases). Germline V gene lookup returns CDR1 SQVTM and CDR2 ANQGSEA. This CDR3 is 12 amino acids long. Trimming cost V 4 bases and J 7 bases, with 13 bases left between them. CDR3 nucleotide sequence: TGCAGCGTTGGGGAGGGGCTTGCTGGCTACACCTTC. This codes for CSVGEGLAGYTF. The full variable domain, in which reference TRBV29-1 and TRBJ1-2 provide the parts outside the CDR3, is SAVISQKPSRDICQRGTSLTIQCQVDSQVTMMFWYRQQPGQSLTLIATANQGSEATYESGFVIDKFPISRPNLTFSTLTVSNMSPEDSSIYLCSVGEGLAGYTFGSGTRLTVV.

This clonotype was seen a handful of times. This sequence joins TRBV20-1 and TRBJ2-7; TRBD2 aligns across 11 bases. This CDR3 comprises 15 residues. Losses at the gene ends were 2 bases for V and 0 bases for J; bases not matched to a gene: 3. Germline V gene lookup returns CDR1 DFQATT and CDR2 SNEGSKA (reference sequence). The CDR3 is CSARPSGRSSYEQYF. Written as DNA, the CDR3 is TGCAGTGCTAGACCTAGCGGGAGGAGCTCCTACGAGCAGTACTTC.

This clonotype was seen many times. V gene TRBV7-6 combines with J gene TRBJ1-1; 7 nucleotides align to TRBD1. J lost 6 bases, V lost 4 bases, and 14 bases had no gene match. Germline V CDR1 and CDR2: SGHVS, FNYEAQ. The CDR3 extends over 16 amino acids. CDR3 coding DNA: TGTGCCAGCAGCTCAGGGCCCACTATACAGGGGTCTGAAGCTTTCTTT. Protein sequence: CASSSGPTIQGSEAFF.

Only a few counts were recorded for this clonotype. The chain joins TRBV11-2 to TRBJ1-4; weak D call: TRBD1 (5 bases). CDR3 size: 15 residues. Germline CDR1 SGHAT, CDR2 FQNNGV. With 1 base removed from V and 6 bases from J, the gap between germline ends came to 12 bases. The chain's CDR3 is CASSLGPRADEKLFF. The CDR3 nucleotides read TGTGCCAGCAGCTTAGGTCCCAGGGCGGATGAAAAACTGTTTTTT.

The CDR3 DNA sequence: TGCAGTGCTAAACCCTCCGGGACACCCTTAAGCTACGAGCAGTACTTC. Encoded protein: CSAKPSGTPLSYEQYF. The gene calls are TRBV20-1 and TRBJ2-7; tentatively, D is TRBD1 (6 bases). CDR1 is DFQATT and CDR2 is SNEGSKA in the germline V gene (reference sequence). The CDR3 has 16 residues. V lost 4 bases, J lost 3 bases, and 22 bases lay in between.

This clonotype was detected only a few times. This chain links TRBV4-2 with TRBJ2-7; D remains ambiguous. The CDR3 is 14 residues long. V was shortened by 0 bases and J by 2 bases, with 8 bases between the two germline ends. Per the germline V gene, CDR1 is LGHNA and CDR2 is YNFKEQ. This CDR3 is CASSQEAGTYEQYF. For the CDR3, the DNA is TGTGCCAGCAGCCAAGAAGCCGGAACCTACGAGCAGTACTTC.